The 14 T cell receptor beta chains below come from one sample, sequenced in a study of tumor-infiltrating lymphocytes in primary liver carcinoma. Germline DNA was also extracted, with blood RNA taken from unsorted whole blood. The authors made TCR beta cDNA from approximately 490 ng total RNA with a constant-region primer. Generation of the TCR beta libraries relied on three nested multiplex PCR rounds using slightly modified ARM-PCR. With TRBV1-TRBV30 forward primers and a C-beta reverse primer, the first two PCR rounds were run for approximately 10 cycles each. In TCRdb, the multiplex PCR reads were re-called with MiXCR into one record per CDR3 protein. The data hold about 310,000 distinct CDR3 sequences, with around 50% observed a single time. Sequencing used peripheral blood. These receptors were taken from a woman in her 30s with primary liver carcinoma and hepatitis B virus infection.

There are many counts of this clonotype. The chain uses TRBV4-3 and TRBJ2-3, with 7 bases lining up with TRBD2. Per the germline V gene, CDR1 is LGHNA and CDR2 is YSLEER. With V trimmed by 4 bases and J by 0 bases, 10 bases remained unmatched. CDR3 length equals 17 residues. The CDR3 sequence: CASSLFIAGYSTDTQYF. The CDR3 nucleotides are TGCGCCAGCAGCCTATTCATAGCGGGCTATAGCACAGATACGCAGTATTTT.

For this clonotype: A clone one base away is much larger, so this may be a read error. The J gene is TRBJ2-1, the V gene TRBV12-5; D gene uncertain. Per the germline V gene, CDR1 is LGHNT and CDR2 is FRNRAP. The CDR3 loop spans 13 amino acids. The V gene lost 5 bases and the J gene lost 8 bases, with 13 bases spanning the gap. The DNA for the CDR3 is TGTGCTAGTGGTCCGGCTGAGAACTATGAGCAGTTCTTC. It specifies CASGPAENYEQFF.

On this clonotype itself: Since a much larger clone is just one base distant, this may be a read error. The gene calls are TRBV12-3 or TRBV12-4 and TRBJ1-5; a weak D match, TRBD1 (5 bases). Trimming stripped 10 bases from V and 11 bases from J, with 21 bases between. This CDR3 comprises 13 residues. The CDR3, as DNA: TGTGCCACCCGCGCCGGGGCGGGGCAGTCCCAGCATTTT. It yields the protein CATRAGAGQSQHF.

The CDR3 sequence: CSVECGRAYEQYF. The DNA for the CDR3 is TGCAGCGTTGAGTGCGGGAGGGCCTACGAGCAGTACTTC. J is TRBJ2-7 and V is TRBV29-1, with 9 bases identical to TRBD2. Germline-derived CDR1 and CDR2 are SQVTM and ANQGSEA. The CDR3 totals 13 residues. J lost 2 bases, V lost 3 bases, and 2 bases had no gene match.

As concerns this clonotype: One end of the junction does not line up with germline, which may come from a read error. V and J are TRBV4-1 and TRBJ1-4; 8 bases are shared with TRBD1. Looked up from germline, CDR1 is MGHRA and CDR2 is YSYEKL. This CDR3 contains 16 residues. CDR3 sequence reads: CASSKRSGQAGEKLFF. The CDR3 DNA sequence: TGCGCTAGCAGCAAACGATCGGGACAGGCTGGGGAAAAACTGTTTTTT.

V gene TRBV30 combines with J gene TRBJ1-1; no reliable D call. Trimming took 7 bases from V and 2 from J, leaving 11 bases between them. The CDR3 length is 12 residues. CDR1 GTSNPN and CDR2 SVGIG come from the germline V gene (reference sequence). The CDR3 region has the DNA TGTGCCTCCGGACGGGAAAACACTGAAGCTTTCTTT. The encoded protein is CASGRENTEAFF. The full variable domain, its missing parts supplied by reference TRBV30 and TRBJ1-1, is SQTIHQWPATLVQPVGSPLSLECTVEGTSNPNLYWYRQAAGRGLQLLFYSVGIGQISSEVPQNLSASRPQDRQFILSSKKLLLSDSGFYLCASGRENTEAFFGQGTRLTVV.

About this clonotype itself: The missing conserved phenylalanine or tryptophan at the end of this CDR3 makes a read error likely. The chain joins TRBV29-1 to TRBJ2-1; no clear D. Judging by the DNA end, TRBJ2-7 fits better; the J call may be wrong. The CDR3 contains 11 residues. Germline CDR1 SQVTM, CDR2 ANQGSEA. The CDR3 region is CSVSSRGEQYY. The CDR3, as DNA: TGCAGCGTTTCGTCCCGAGGTGAGCAGTACTAC.

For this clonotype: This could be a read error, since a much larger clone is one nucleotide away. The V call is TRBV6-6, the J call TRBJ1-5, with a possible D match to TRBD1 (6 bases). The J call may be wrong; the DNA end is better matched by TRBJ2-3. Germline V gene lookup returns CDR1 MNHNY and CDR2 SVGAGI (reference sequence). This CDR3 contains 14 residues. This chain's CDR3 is CASIPQGGLQPQYF. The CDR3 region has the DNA TGTGCCAGCATTCCACAGGGTGGGTTGCAGCCCCAGTATTTT.

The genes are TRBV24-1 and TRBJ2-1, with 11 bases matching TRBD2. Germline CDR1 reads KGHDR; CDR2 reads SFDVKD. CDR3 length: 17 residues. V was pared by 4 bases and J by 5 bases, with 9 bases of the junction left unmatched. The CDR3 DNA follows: TGTGCCACCAGTGACTACTTTAGCGGGAGGGCCGACAATGAGCAGTTCTTC. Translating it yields CATSDYFSGRADNEQFF.

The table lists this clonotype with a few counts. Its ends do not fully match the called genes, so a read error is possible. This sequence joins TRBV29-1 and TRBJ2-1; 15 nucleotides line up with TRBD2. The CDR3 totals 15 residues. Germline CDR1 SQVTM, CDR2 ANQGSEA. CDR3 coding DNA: TGCAACGTTGGACTAGCGGGAGGGTTCTACAATGAGCAGTTCTTC. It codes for CNVGLAGGFYNEQFF.

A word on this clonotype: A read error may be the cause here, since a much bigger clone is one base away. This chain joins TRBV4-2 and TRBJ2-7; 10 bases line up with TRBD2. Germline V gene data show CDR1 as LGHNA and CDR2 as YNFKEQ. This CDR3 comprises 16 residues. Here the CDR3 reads CASCQETSGASYEQYF. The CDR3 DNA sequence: TGTGCCAGCTGCCAAGAAACTAGCGGGGCATCCTACGAGCAGTACTTC.

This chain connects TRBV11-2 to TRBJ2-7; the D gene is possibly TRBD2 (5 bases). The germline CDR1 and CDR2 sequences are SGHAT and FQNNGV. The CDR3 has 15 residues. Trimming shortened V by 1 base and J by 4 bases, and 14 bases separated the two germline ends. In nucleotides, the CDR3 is TGTGCCAGCAGCTTAGGTCAGGCGGGTATGTACGAGCAGTACTTC. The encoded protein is CASSLGQAGMYEQYF.

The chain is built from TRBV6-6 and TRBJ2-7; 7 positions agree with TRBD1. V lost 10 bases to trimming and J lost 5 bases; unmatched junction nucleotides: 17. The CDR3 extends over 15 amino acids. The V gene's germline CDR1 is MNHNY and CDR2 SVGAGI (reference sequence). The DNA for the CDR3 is TGTGCCAACAAGAAACCCGACAGGGCGGTCGACGAGCAGTACTTC. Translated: CANKKPDRAVDEQYF.

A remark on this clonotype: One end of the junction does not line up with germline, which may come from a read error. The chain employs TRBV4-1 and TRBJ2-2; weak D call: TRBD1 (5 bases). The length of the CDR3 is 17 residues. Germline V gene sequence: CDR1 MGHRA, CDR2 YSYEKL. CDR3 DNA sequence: TGCGCCGGCAGCCAAGAGAGACAGAGAATGAACACCGGGGAGCTGTTTTTT. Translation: CAGSQERQRMNTGELFF.